The 2 T cell receptor beta chains below come from one sample, sequenced in a study of blood T cell repertoires in COVID-19. This table comes from immunoSEQ multiplex PCR, and its TCRdb copy is limited to in-frame clones, with some not included. The data show about 160,000 clones, roughly 80% seen once. Specimen: peripheral blood. The receptors derive from a young man with active or convalescent COVID-19.

V and J are TRBV5-1 and TRBJ1-3; D might be TRBD1 (6 bases). The CDR3 runs to 15 residues. Germline CDR1 SGHRS, CDR2 YFSETQ. Trimming left V 7 bases short and J 0 bases short, with 14 bases between. The CDR3 region has the DNA TGCGCCAGCTCAGCAGGGGATCACTCTGGAAACACCATATATTTT. Its protein is CASSAGDHSGNTIYF.

This sequence joins TRBV25-1 and TRBJ2-2; TRBD2 matches 10 bases. CDR3 length: 18 residues. Germline V gene lookup returns CDR1 MGHDK and CDR2 SYGVNS. V trimming: 0 bases; J trimming: 2 bases; junction bases outside the gene matches: 6. In DNA, the CDR3 is TGTGCCAGCAGTGAATATAGGACTAGCGGACCCAACACCGGGGAGCTGTTTTTT. Translation gives CASSEYRTSGPNTGELFF.